One sample yielded the 18 T cell receptor beta chains listed below, sequenced in a study of blood T cell repertoires in COVID-19. The assay was immunoSEQ multiplex PCR, and TCRdb's table has in-frame clones only and misses some. The sample has around 300,000 clones; 70% to 90% are singletons. The sample consisted of peripheral blood. The source of these receptors is a woman in her fifties or sixties with active or convalescent COVID-19.

This sequence joins TRBV6-6 and TRBJ1-4, with D perhaps TRBD1 (6 bases). V lost 0 bases, J lost 6 bases, and 11 bases lay in between. The CDR3 runs 15 residues. The germline V gene has CDR1 MNHNY and CDR2 SVGAGI (reference sequence). CDR3 amino acids: CASSYSEGVYEKLFF. The CDR3 nucleotides are TGTGCCAGCAGTTACTCAGAGGGGGTTTATGAAAAACTGTTTTTT.

In its sample, this clone is hyperexpanded. The rearrangement links TRBV19 to TRBJ1-1; D unresolved. In germline, CDR1 is LNHDA, CDR2 SQIVND (reference sequence). Trimming pared 0 bases from V and 5 bases from J, leaving 10 bases between. The CDR3 is 14 residues long. CDR3 nucleotide sequence: TGTGCCAGTAGTATAGATTCCCCGGGGACTGAAGCTTTCTTT. It yields the protein CASSIDSPGTEAFF.

This clone has just a few counts. The rearrangement links TRBV4-2 to TRBJ1-2, with D possibly matching TRBD1 (6 bases). This CDR3 region has 15 residues. Trimming took 2 bases from V and 8 from J, leaving 18 bases between them. Germline values: CDR1 LGHNA, CDR2 YNFKEQ. CDR3 sequence: CASSQSPTDRQGYTF. DNA of the CDR3: TGTGCCAGCAGCCAATCCCCAACCGACAGGCAAGGCTACACCTTC.

The chain employs TRBV28 and TRBJ1-2; D perhaps matches TRBD1 (6 bases). The CDR3 consists of 15 residues. Germline CDR1 reads MDHEN; CDR2 reads SYDVKM. V shed 7 bases and J shed 5 bases, with 20 bases lying between them. CDR3 sequence: CASIGFLRGSYGYTF. CDR3 coding DNA: TGTGCCAGCATAGGGTTCTTAAGGGGGTCTTATGGCTACACCTTC.

Only one count was recorded for this clone. The chain combines TRBV30 with TRBJ1-1; the D is unclear. Deletions cut 2 bases from V and 1 base from J, with 8 bases between. This CDR3 contains 13 residues. Germline V gene data show CDR1 as GTSNPN and CDR2 as SVGIG (reference sequence). For the CDR3, the DNA is TGTGCCTGGAGTCTAGAGGGGAACACTGAAGCTTTCTTT. Its protein product is CAWSLEGNTEAFF.

CDR3 amino acids: CASSLMGAEQYF. CDR3 bases: TGCGCCAGCAGCTTGATGGGAGCCGAGCAGTACTTC. The rearrangement links TRBV5-1 to TRBJ2-7; a possible D gene is TRBD2 (5 bases). V was pared by 1 base and J by 6 bases, with 8 bases between. From germline, CDR1 is SGHRS and CDR2 YFSETQ. The CDR3 is 12 residues long.

The chain recombines TRBV23-1 with TRBJ1-2; 7 nucleotides agree with TRBD1. TRBV23-1 is an ORF, and what it does is uncertain. The CDR3 has 15 residues. Trimming took 0 bases from V and 2 from J; bases not matched to a gene: 3. The CDR3: CASSQSPDRNYGYTF. DNA for the CDR3: TGCGCCAGCAGTCAATCTCCGGACAGGAACTATGGCTACACCTTC.

The genes are TRBV30 and TRBJ1-1; D gene uncertain. Per germline, CDR1 GTSNPN and CDR2 SVGIG (reference sequence). The CDR3 runs to 15 residues. Trimming took off 0 bases at V and 4 bases at J, with 15 bases between the two ends. The CDR3 spells CAWSVLAGDGTEAFF. The CDR3 coding sequence is TGTGCCTGGAGTGTTTTGGCAGGTGATGGCACTGAAGCTTTCTTT.

The rearrangement links TRBV11-3 to TRBJ2-1, with 12 bases matching TRBD2. Unmatched junction bases numbered 9, after V lost 1 base and J lost 8 bases. This CDR3 contains 17 residues. Germline V CDR1 and CDR2: SGHNT, YENEEA. This CDR3 reads CASSLVGGASGRDEQFF. CDR3 nucleotides: TGTGCCAGCAGCTTAGTAGGAGGGGCTAGCGGGAGGGATGAGCAGTTCTTC.

The chain couples TRBV5-1 to TRBJ2-2, with TRBD1 matching over 10 bases. CDR1 is SGHRS, CDR2 YFSETQ, per germline. This CDR3 has 14 amino acids. The ends lost 7 bases at V and 6 bases at J; junction bases unmatched: 6. CDR3 residues: CASRRTGGPGELFF. CDR3 nucleotide sequence: TGCGCCAGCCGTCGGACAGGGGGTCCCGGGGAGCTGTTTTTT.

The J gene is TRBJ2-3, the V gene TRBV5-1; the match to TRBD2 covers 8 bases. Germline-derived CDR1 and CDR2 are SGHRS and YFSETQ. The CDR3 has 15 residues. V lost 5 bases and J lost 2; bases outside the gene matches: 7. Written as DNA, the CDR3 is TGCGCCAGCAGAAGTAGCGGGGTACCCACAGATACGCAGTATTTT. As protein: CASRSSGVPTDTQYF.

The J gene is TRBJ1-6, the V gene TRBV6-5; D is unresolved. This CDR3 has 11 amino acids. Between the trimmed V and J ends, which lost 6 bases and 7 bases, there was a span of 4 bases. Germline CDR1 is MNHEY and CDR2 is SVGAGI. The CDR3 spells CASRENSPLHF. CDR3 bases: TGTGCCAGCAGGGAGAATTCACCCCTCCACTTT.

V is TRBV5-1 and J is TRBJ2-7, with TRBD2 matching over 11 bases. The CDR3 has 16 amino acids. V shed 3 bases, J shed 1 base, and the junction held 6 bases outside the gene matches. Germline V lookup: CDR1 SGHRS, CDR2 YFSETQ. In nucleotides, the CDR3 is TGCGCCAGCAGCTCAGGGGGGACTAGCGGATCCTACGAGCAGTACTTC. This translates into CASSSGGTSGSYEQYF.

In its sample, this clone was seen a few times. The chain recombines TRBV6-4 with TRBJ1-1; maybe TRBD1 (5 bases). Germline CDR1 and CDR2: MRHNA and SNTAGT. Trimming left V 5 bases short and J 0 bases short, with 7 bases between. CDR3 size: 13 residues. As DNA, the CDR3 is TGTGCCAGCAGTTGGGGGGTGAACACTGAAGCTTTCTTT. Its translation is CASSWGVNTEAFF.

V gene TRBV5-4 combines with J gene TRBJ2-1, with 16 bases fitting TRBD2. The CDR3 consists of 17 residues. After removal of 0 bases from V and 7 bases from J, the junction contained 4 bases not matched to a gene. In germline, CDR1 is SGHNT, CDR2 YYREEE (reference sequence). In DNA form, the CDR3 reads TGTGCCAGCAGCTTGGTGGGACTAGCGGGAGGGCGGAATGAGCAGTTCTTC. It yields the protein CASSLVGLAGGRNEQFF.

This chain uses TRBV10-3 with TRBJ1-1; a possible D gene is TRBD1 (6 bases). The CDR3 has 13 amino acids. CDR1 is ENHRY and CDR2 is SYGVKD in the germline V gene. Trimming cost V 10 bases and J 0 bases, with 12 bases left between them. CDR3 amino acids: CATRTEMNTEAFF. The DNA of the CDR3 is TGTGCCACCAGGACAGAAATGAACACTGAAGCTTTCTTT.

A single count supports this clone. This sequence joins TRBV27 and TRBJ1-5, with D perhaps matching TRBD1 (6 bases). From germline, CDR1 is MNHEY and CDR2 SMNVEV (reference sequence). The CDR3 runs to 15 residues. The V end was cut by 5 bases, the J end by 7 bases, with 18 bases between. In nucleotides, the CDR3 is TGTGCCAGCAGTCCCCGAATGATAGGGGGACAGCCCCAGCATTTT. The encoded protein is CASSPRMIGGQPQHF.

V gene TRBV2 combines with J gene TRBJ2-1, with 8 bases aligning to TRBD2. The V gene end was trimmed by 6 bases and the J gene end by 5 bases; junction bases not matched to a gene: 9. In germline, CDR1 is SNHLY, CDR2 FYNNEI. This CDR3 is 15 amino acids long. The chain's CDR3 is CASSGERAGDNEQFF. CDR3 sequence (DNA): TGTGCCAGCAGCGGGGAGAGAGCGGGAGACAATGAGCAGTTCTTC.